These 30 T cell receptor beta chains were sequenced from one sample in a study of PD-L1 blockade in urothelial cancer. Sample time point: pretreatment peripheral blood. TCRdb's table, derived via immunoSEQ multiplex PCR, lists solely in-frame clones and lacks some. The repertoire consists of about 70,000 clones, with roughly 90% occurring once and the leading ten covering 4.5% to 5%. The specimen was PBMCs, collected around atezolizumab (anti-PD-L1) treatment. The receptors come from a man between 70 and 80 years old with urothelial cancer.

J is TRBJ1-1 and V is TRBV19; the D is unclear. V gave up 6 bases and J gave up 3 bases, with 11 bases separating them. Germline loops: CDR1 LNHDA, CDR2 SQIVND (reference sequence). The CDR3 consists of 13 residues. CDR3 protein: CASSTPGDTEAFF. The CDR3 DNA is TGTGCCAGTAGCACCCCCGGGGACACTGAAGCTTTCTTT.

The V and J genes are TRBV11-2 and TRBJ2-5; tentatively, D is TRBD2 (6 bases). The V and J ends lost 5 bases and 6 bases respectively, with 25 bases between them. The germline V gene has CDR1 SGHAT and CDR2 FQNNGV. CDR3 size: 17 residues. CDR3 sequence: CASSPPSSGTAGKTQYF. Here the CDR3 DNA reads TGTGCCAGCAGCCCCCCTTCCTCAGGGACCGCGGGAAAGACCCAGTACTTC.

V and J are TRBV2 and TRBJ2-7, with TRBD1 as a possible D gene (5 bases). The ends were cut back, 8 bases at V and 7 bases at J, with 15 bases in the middle. Germline lookup yields CDR1 SNHLY and CDR2 FYNNEI. CDR3 length equals 12 residues. Here the CDR3 DNA reads TGTGCCAGCGCTGGGGCCCTGGGGGAGCAGTACTTC. This codes for CASAGALGEQYF. Supplemented by reference TRBV2 and TRBJ2-7, the full variable domain reads EPEVTQTPSHQVTQMGQEVILRCVPISNHLYFYWYRQILGQKVEFLVSFYNNEISEKSEIFDDQFSVERPDGSNFTLKIRSTKLEDSAMYFCASAGALGEQYFGPGTRLTVT.

CDR3: CASSSRTGKGRGTEAFF. DNA of the CDR3: TGTGCCAGCAGCTCCCGGACAGGGAAGGGGCGGGGCACTGAAGCTTTCTTT. The chain is built from TRBV13 and TRBJ1-1; 8 bases line up with TRBD1. J gave up 4 bases and V 4 bases, and 14 bases lay outside the gene matches. This CDR3 region has 17 residues. Germline loops: CDR1 PRHDT, CDR2 FYEKMQ (reference sequence).

V gene TRBV15 combines with J gene TRBJ1-5; 7 nucleotides agree with TRBD1. CDR3 length: 14 amino acids. Germline CDR1 LNHNV, CDR2 YYDKDF (reference sequence). V shed 5 bases and J 2 bases; nucleotides not matched to a gene: 3. In nucleotides, the CDR3 is TGTGCCACCAGCGCTACAGGGGGCAATCAGCCCCAGCATTTT. Residues: CATSATGGNQPQHF.

Here the CDR3 reads CASSPRTGSNTGELFF. In nucleotides, the CDR3 is TGTGCCAGCAGCCCCCGGACAGGGTCGAACACCGGGGAGCTGTTTTTT. V and J are TRBV9 and TRBJ2-2; 8 positions agree with TRBD1. Losses at the gene ends were 4 bases for V and 0 bases for J; bases not matched to a gene: 5. Germline V gives CDR1 SGDLS, CDR2 YYNGEE. The CDR3 spans 16 residues.

The V call is TRBV19, the J call TRBJ1-3; D is possibly TRBD1 (6 bases). CDR1 is LNHDA, CDR2 SQIVND, per germline (reference sequence). V lost 5 bases to trimming and J lost 0 bases, with 20 bases between them. The CDR3 consists of 18 residues. This chain's CDR3 is CASSQPTGTSNSGNTIYF. CDR3 DNA sequence: TGTGCCAGTAGTCAACCCACCGGGACAAGCAACTCTGGAAACACCATATATTTT.

The chain couples TRBV5-6 to TRBJ2-2; D may be TRBD1 (5 bases). From germline, CDR1 is SGHDT and CDR2 YYEEEE. This CDR3 is built from 15 residues. The V end was cut by 0 bases, the J end by 5 bases, with 11 bases between. CDR3: CASSLVDSQTGELFF. The CDR3 DNA sequence: TGTGCCAGCAGCTTGGTTGACAGTCAGACCGGGGAGCTGTTTTTT.

The CDR3: CASSLFRGWEEKLFF. In DNA form, the CDR3 reads TGTGCCAGCAGTTTATTTAGAGGTTGGGAGGAAAAACTGTTTTTT. V and J are TRBV28 and TRBJ1-4; D not resolved. Germline CDR1 MDHEN, CDR2 SYDVKM. V lost 1 base, J lost 8 bases, and 14 bases lay in between. This CDR3 region has 15 residues.

The rearrangement links TRBV19 to TRBJ2-1; TRBD1 aligns across 8 bases. The junction had 8 bases not matched to a gene; V was cut back by 3 bases and J by 7 bases. This CDR3 region has 15 residues. Germline lookup yields CDR1 LNHDA and CDR2 SQIVND (reference sequence). The CDR3 DNA sequence: TGTGCCAGTAGTATGCCGACAGGGGTTGGAAATGAGCAGTTCTTC. It translates to CASSMPTGVGNEQFF.

The J gene is TRBJ2-3, the V gene TRBV7-2, with a possible D match to TRBD2 (5 bases). Trimming pared 1 base from V and 3 bases from J, leaving 11 bases between. The CDR3 sequence is 15 residues long. Germline V gene data show CDR1 as SGHTA and CDR2 as FQGNSA. CDR3 region: CASSLGTARTDTQYF. The CDR3 DNA sequence: TGTGCCAGCAGCTTAGGGACTGCTAGGACAGATACGCAGTATTTT.

V is TRBV4-2 and J is TRBJ1-1; 8 nucleotides align to TRBD1. The CDR3 runs to 15 residues. Trimming at V came to 1 base and at J to 7 bases, leaving 8 bases not matched to a gene. Germline V CDR1 and CDR2: LGHNA, YNFKEQ. The CDR3 protein is CASSQAGQGRGEAFF. CDR3 sequence (DNA): TGTGCCAGCAGCCAAGCCGGACAGGGTAGGGGTGAAGCTTTCTTT.

The V call is TRBV18, the J call TRBJ2-1, with D perhaps TRBD1 (5 bases). Germline assignment: CDR1 KGHSH and CDR2 LQKENI. CDR3 length equals 13 residues. The V gene lost 2 bases and the J gene lost 7 bases, with 9 bases spanning the gap. In DNA form, the CDR3 reads TGTGCCAGCTCACCAGGGGCAGGGAATGAGCAGTTCTTC. Protein: CASSPGAGNEQFF.

J is TRBJ2-3 and V is TRBV5-1; 13 bases are a match to TRBD2. Germline V gene data show CDR1 as SGHRS and CDR2 as YFSETQ. The CDR3 sequence is 15 residues long. The ends lost 7 bases at V and 5 bases at J; junction bases unmatched: 7. The DNA of the CDR3 is TGCGCCAGCCACGGACTAGCGGGAGTGCAAGATACGCAGTATTTT. Translated: CASHGLAGVQDTQYF.

The genes are TRBV2 and TRBJ2-1, with 8 bases identical to TRBD1. CDR1 is SNHLY, CDR2 FYNNEI, per germline. V shed 11 bases, J shed 0 bases, and the junction held 6 bases outside the gene matches. This CDR3 comprises 14 residues. The DNA for the CDR3 is TGTGCCTCAGGGGGCGGAAGCTCCTACAATGAGCAGTTCTTC. Translating it yields CASGGGSSYNEQFF.

This clone was counted a few times. Here the CDR3 DNA reads TGTGCCAGCAGCGTTATTGGTAACGAGGCTTTCTTT. This codes for CASSVIGNEAFF. The chain couples TRBV5-6 to TRBJ1-1; D unresolved. V was cut by 4 bases and J by 11 bases, with 15 bases left in between. The germline V gene has CDR1 SGHDT and CDR2 YYEEEE. CDR3 size: 12 residues.

The V gene is TRBV10-3, the J gene TRBJ2-1; the match to TRBD2 covers 13 bases. Germline CDR1 reads ENHRY; CDR2 reads SYGVKD. This CDR3 region has 15 residues. V trimming: 10 bases; J trimming: 6 bases; junction bases outside the gene matches: 9. CDR3 coding DNA: TGTGCCACCGCACTGGGGACTAGCGGGATCAATGAGCAGTTCTTC. Translation gives CATALGTSGINEQFF.

J is TRBJ2-7 and V is TRBV5-6; 7 bases line up with TRBD2. Trimming cost V 3 bases and J 0 bases; bases outside gene matches: 3. Germline V lookup: CDR1 SGHDT, CDR2 YYEEEE. This CDR3 is built from 14 residues. CDR3 loop: CASSWRTSSYEQYF. As DNA, the CDR3 is TGTGCCAGCAGCTGGAGGACTAGCTCCTACGAGCAGTACTTC.

This chain uses TRBV10-1 with TRBJ2-7; D possibly corresponds to TRBD1 (6 bases). The germline V gene has CDR1 WNHNN and CDR2 SYGVQD (reference sequence). With 3 bases removed from V and 0 bases from J, the gap between germline ends came to 9 bases. The CDR3 contains 14 residues. DNA for the CDR3: TGCGCCAGCAGTGAAGGGGGATCCTCCTACGAGCAGTACTTC. As protein: CASSEGGSSYEQYF.

This chain connects TRBV4-1 to TRBJ1-2; TRBD1 might be the D (5 bases). CDR3 length: 15 residues. From germline, CDR1 is MGHRA and CDR2 YSYEKL. V was trimmed by 0 bases and J by 7 bases, leaving 15 bases between them. CDR3 sequence reads: CASSQDSAQRGGYTF. The CDR3 DNA is TGCGCCAGCAGCCAAGATAGTGCCCAAAGGGGTGGCTACACCTTC.

In DNA, the CDR3 is TGTGCCAGCAGCAGAGCGGGAGTGGGCACAGATACGCAGTATTTT. As protein: CASSRAGVGTDTQYF. V is TRBV6-4 and J is TRBJ2-3, with 8 bases fitting TRBD2. The V gene end was trimmed by 6 bases and the J gene end by 1 base; junction bases not matched to a gene: 6. Looked up from germline, CDR1 is MRHNA and CDR2 is SNTAGT. The length of the CDR3 is 15 residues.

The rearrangement links TRBV5-1 to TRBJ2-1, with 7 bases identical to TRBD2. Germline assignment: CDR1 SGHRS and CDR2 YFSETQ. The CDR3 consists of 17 residues. Trimming cost V 0 bases and J 4 bases; bases outside gene matches: 10. The chain's CDR3 is CASSLGLAANFYNEQFF. CDR3 nucleotide sequence: TGCGCCAGCAGCTTGGGACTAGCAGCAAATTTTTACAATGAGCAGTTCTTC.

V is TRBV29-1 and J is TRBJ2-7; TRBD2 is a possible D gene (6 bases). The length of the CDR3 is 12 residues. V lost 3 bases, J lost 2 bases, and 8 bases lay in between. In germline, CDR1 is SQVTM, CDR2 ANQGSEA. CDR3 loop: CSVEAGPYEQYF. In nucleotides, the CDR3 is TGCAGCGTTGAGGCGGGGCCCTACGAGCAGTACTTC.

The rearrangement uses TRBV4-1 and TRBJ2-1; 8 positions match TRBD2. After removal of 0 bases from V and 3 bases from J, the junction contained 10 bases not matched to a gene. This CDR3 contains 18 residues. Germline V lookup: CDR1 MGHRA, CDR2 YSYEKL. The CDR3 DNA sequence: TGCGCCAGCAGCCAAGAGGCTGCACTAGCGGTTCGCTACAATGAGCAGTTCTTC. Protein: CASSQEAALAVRYNEQFF.

This clone was counted only a few times. The chain employs TRBV29-1 and TRBJ2-3; D possibly corresponds to TRBD2 (6 bases). CDR1 SQVTM and CDR2 ANQGSEA come from the germline V gene. The CDR3 covers 12 residues. V was shortened by 7 bases and J by 3 bases, with 11 bases between the two germline ends. CDR3 sequence: CSGHGGTDTQYF. CDR3 in DNA: TGCAGCGGGCACGGGGGTACAGATACGCAGTATTTT.

The chain has TRBV28 and TRBJ2-7; 7 bases are shared with TRBD1. Germline V gene sequence: CDR1 MDHEN, CDR2 SYDVKM. The length of the CDR3 is 14 residues. V lost 2 bases and J lost 6; bases outside the gene matches: 7. The CDR3 sequence: CASSLRQGVSEQYF. CDR3 in DNA: TGTGCCAGCAGTTTAAGGCAGGGGGTCTCCGAGCAGTACTTC.

The chain uses TRBV11-3 and TRBJ2-7; D possibly corresponds to TRBD2 (6 bases). The germline V and J ends were trimmed by 9 bases and 4 bases, with 28 bases remaining between them. The CDR3 length is 17 residues. Per germline, CDR1 SGHNT and CDR2 YENEEA. The CDR3 reads CASPLDRAGLETYEQYF. CDR3 nucleotide sequence: TGTGCCAGTCCCCTCGACCGGGCGGGACTCGAAACTTACGAGCAGTACTTC.

The genes are TRBV28 and TRBJ2-7, with TRBD2 matching over 9 bases. With 6 bases clipped from V and 1 base from J, the junction kept 10 bases outside the gene matches. Germline CDR1 reads MDHEN; CDR2 reads SYDVKM. There are 16 residues in the CDR3. The DNA of the CDR3 is TGTGCCAGCAGCCTAGGGTGGCTAGCGGGGTCCTACGAGCAGTACTTC. Protein sequence: CASSLGWLAGSYEQYF.

The chain couples TRBV15 to TRBJ2-3; TRBD1 aligns across 10 bases. Germline trimming cut 0 bases from V and 4 bases from J; bases unmatched to any gene: 10. The CDR3 totals 18 residues. Germline V gene lookup returns CDR1 LNHNV and CDR2 YYDKDF (reference sequence). This CDR3 is CATSRDSSTGTGADTQYF. CDR3 coding DNA: TGTGCCACCAGCAGAGACTCGTCTACCGGGACAGGGGCAGATACGCAGTATTTT.

This clone was seen a single time. This chain uses TRBV29-1 with TRBJ2-7, with 8 nucleotides matching TRBD2. CDR3 length equals 16 residues. The ends lost 4 bases at V and 1 base at J; junction bases unmatched: 12. Germline V gene sequence: CDR1 SQVTM, CDR2 ANQGSEA. In nucleotides, the CDR3 is TGCAGCGTTGGAGGGGGAGGCGGCGGGAGGTCCTACGAGCAGTACTTC. The encoded protein is CSVGGGGGGRSYEQYF.